This T cell receptor beta chain was identified in a study of cytomegalovirus exposure and HLA in healthy donors. Study-level findings and limits: A few CMV-associated chains were confirmed in vitro to be specific for CMV antigens.

On this clone itself: Its antigen is currently unknown.

The method was immunoSEQ multiplex PCR; TCRdb's version includes in-frame clones alone and lacks a portion of them. Among about 120,000 clones, 89% were seen once, and the ten largest hold approximately 1%. V shed 1 base and J shed 6 bases, with 8 bases lying between them. Per the germline V gene, CDR1 is SGHNT and CDR2 is YYREEE (reference sequence). CDR3 size: 13 residues. The sequencing sample was made of PBMCs. The sequence derives from a woman younger than 35 in good health and CMV-seronegative. The chain is built from TRBV5-4 and TRBJ2-1; D ambiguous. The CDR3 DNA is TGTGCCAGCAGCTTGCAGGCTCCCAATGAGCAGTTCTTC. This gives the protein CASSLQAPNEQFF. The full variable domain, rest sourced from reference TRBV5-4 and TRBJ2-1, is ETGVTQSPTHLIKTRGQQVTLRCSSQSGHNTVSWYQQALGQGPQFIFQYYREEENGRGNFPPRFSGLQFPNYSSELNVNALELDDSALYLCASSLQAPNEQFFGPGTRLTVL.